The 28 T cell receptor beta chains below come from one sample, sequenced in a study of Ad26.COV2.S vaccination and SARS-CoV-2 variants. Using immunoSEQ multiplex PCR, the repertoire was profiled, and TCRdb retains in-frame clones only, with some absent. The table shows approximately 340,000 clones, with around 92% occurring only once. The sample in question was peripheral blood, obtained after recovery from COVID-19. These receptors all come from a human donor who had recovered from COVID-19.

This sequence joins TRBV5-1 and TRBJ2-3; 8 bases are a match to TRBD1. Germline CDR1 and CDR2: SGHRS and YFSETQ. The CDR3 consists of 17 residues. Trimming took 4 bases from V and 4 from J; bases not matched to a gene: 14. The CDR3 DNA follows: TGCGCCAGCAGCACCCCTGGGGACAGGCGATACGCAGATACGCAGTATTTT. It encodes CASSTPGDRRYADTQYF.

The V gene is TRBV11-2, the J gene TRBJ1-1; no clear D gene. The V and J ends lost 6 bases and 5 bases respectively, with 10 bases between them. Per the germline V gene, CDR1 is SGHAT and CDR2 is FQNNGV. The CDR3 has 12 residues. The CDR3 reads CASSQSRTEAFF. CDR3 nucleotides: TGTGCCAGCAGTCAAAGTAGGACTGAAGCTTTCTTT.

The chain uses TRBV19 and TRBJ2-5; D may correspond to TRBD1 or TRBD2 (5 bases each). This CDR3 spans 13 amino acids. Germline values: CDR1 LNHDA, CDR2 SQIVND (reference sequence). The V gene lost 5 bases and the J gene lost 2 bases, with 9 bases spanning the gap. The CDR3 DNA reads TGTGCCAGTAGTTCGGGGCAGCAAGAGACCCAGTACTTC. It codes for CASSSGQQETQYF.

The rearrangement uses TRBV19 and TRBJ2-3; 11 bases map to TRBD1. CDR1 and CDR2 from the germline V gene are LNHDA and SQIVND (reference sequence). With 3 bases clipped from V and 2 bases from J, the junction kept 7 bases outside the gene matches. The CDR3 consists of 17 residues. For the CDR3, the DNA is TGTGCCAGTAGTATGCCTCGGACAGGGGGCCCCACAGATACGCAGTATTTT. It yields the protein CASSMPRTGGPTDTQYF.

This clone was detected once. Its ends do not fully match the called genes, so a read error is possible. The chain is built from TRBV7-9 and TRBJ2-3; 8 bases fit TRBD2. The length of the CDR3 is 13 residues. Per germline, CDR1 SEHNR and CDR2 FQNEAQ (reference sequence). CDR3 DNA: TGTGCCAGCAGCTCTAGTAAGGGTGCGGGGGGTCTTTTT. Amino acid sequence: CASSSSKGAGGLF.

This clone was seen once. The chain links TRBV6-5 to TRBJ1-2, with D uncertain. Trimming removed 4 bases at V and 0 bases at J, with 6 bases between. CDR1 and CDR2 from the germline V gene are MNHEY and SVGAGI. This CDR3 spans 13 amino acids. The CDR3 here is CASSSPSNYGYTF. CDR3 sequence (DNA): TGTGCCAGCAGTTCGCCATCTAACTATGGCTACACCTTC.

A single count supports this clone. J is TRBJ1-2 and V is TRBV6-5; 9 bases fit TRBD1. The CDR3 covers 15 residues. Germline V gives CDR1 MNHEY, CDR2 SVGAGI. V lost 1 base and J lost 6; bases outside the gene matches: 6. Written as DNA, the CDR3 is TGTGCCAGCAGTTACTTCCGGGACAGGGTTGATGGCTACACCTTC. Its translation is CASSYFRDRVDGYTF.

The rearrangement uses TRBV11-2 and TRBJ2-6, with unresolved D. In germline, CDR1 is SGHAT, CDR2 FQNNGV. The CDR3 length is 14 residues. The V and J ends lost 5 bases and 0 bases respectively, with 5 bases between them. In nucleotides, the CDR3 is TGTGCCAGCAGCACCCCCTCTGGGGCCAACGTCCTGACTTTC. Protein sequence: CASSTPSGANVLTF.

The CDR3 region has the DNA TGTGCCAGCAGTTCTCCTGCGGGGGGGCCTGTCAATGAGCAGTTCTTC. Amino acids: CASSSPAGGPVNEQFF. J is TRBJ2-1 and V is TRBV2; 9 bases are shared with TRBD2. The germline V gene has CDR1 SNHLY and CDR2 FYNNEI. This CDR3 is 16 amino acids long. The V gene end was trimmed by 5 bases and the J gene end by 6 bases; junction bases not matched to a gene: 11.

The chain uses TRBV10-1 and TRBJ2-1; 9 bases match TRBD1. The CDR3 extends over 16 amino acids. V dropped 3 bases and J dropped 3; count of bases not matched to a gene: 6. Per the germline V gene, CDR1 is WNHNN and CDR2 is SYGVQD (reference sequence). CDR3 in DNA: TGCGCCAGCAGTGACCGGGACAGGGCTAACTACAATGAGCAGTTCTTC. Translating gives CASSDRDRANYNEQFF.

This clone was counted a single time. The V call is TRBV7-2, the J call TRBJ1-4; D not resolved. Looked up from germline, CDR1 is SGHTA and CDR2 is FQGNSA. V dropped 5 bases and J dropped 5 bases, with 6 bases sitting between them. The CDR3 covers 12 residues. This CDR3 reads CASSRVNEKLFF. In nucleotides, the CDR3 is TGTGCCAGCAGCCGGGTGAATGAAAAACTGTTTTTT. The full variable domain, completed using reference TRBV7-2 and TRBJ1-4, is GAGVSQSPSNKVTEKGKDVELRCDPISGHTALYWYRQSLGQGLEFLIYFQGNSAPDKSGLPSDRFSAERTGGSVSTLTIQRTQQEDSAVYLCASSRVNEKLFFGSGTQLSVL.

J is TRBJ1-1 and V is TRBV2; 7 bases line up with TRBD1. V trimming: 5 bases; J trimming: 11 bases; junction bases outside the gene matches: 11. Germline V gene data show CDR1 as SNHLY and CDR2 as FYNNEI. This CDR3 spans 13 amino acids. The CDR3 spells CASSTVRQGEAFF. As DNA, the CDR3 is TGTGCCAGCAGTACCGTCCGACAGGGTGAGGCTTTCTTT.

The chain recombines TRBV27 with TRBJ1-6; unclear D gene. The CDR3 consists of 15 residues. The V end lost 6 bases, the J end lost 0 bases, and 9 bases lay between the germline ends. Germline loops: CDR1 MNHEY, CDR2 SMNVEV (reference sequence). The CDR3 sequence is CASSGPSSYNSPLHF. CDR3 DNA: TGTGCCAGCAGCGGCCCGAGCTCCTATAATTCACCCCTCCACTTT.

The J gene is TRBJ1-2, the V gene TRBV19; no reliable D call. The V and J ends lost 4 bases and 8 bases respectively, with 11 bases between them. The germline gives CDR1 LNHDA, CDR2 SQIVND (reference sequence). The CDR3 has 12 amino acids. The CDR3 DNA is TGTGCCAGTAGTACCCGGTCGGGCGGCTACACCTTC. Translated, it gives CASSTRSGGYTF.

This clone appeared a few times. This chain joins TRBV6-2 or TRBV6-3 and TRBJ1-5; 7 nucleotides agree with TRBD1. Losses at the gene ends were 4 bases for V and 7 bases for J; bases not matched to a gene: 7. CDR3 size: 14 residues. Germline V lookup: CDR1 MNHEY, CDR2 SVGEGT. The CDR3 protein is CASSSGQGGQPQHF. The CDR3 region has the DNA TGTGCCAGCAGTTCGGGGCAGGGGGGACAGCCCCAGCATTTT.

This clone has a handful of counts. This sequence joins TRBV13 and TRBJ1-1; D remains ambiguous. Germline CDR1 is PRHDT and CDR2 is FYEKMQ (reference sequence). The V gene lost 1 base and the J gene lost 1 base, with 4 bases spanning the gap. The CDR3 is 13 amino acids. The CDR3 DNA reads TGTGCCAGCAGCTTAGCAGGGAACACTGAAGCTTTCTTT. Residues: CASSLAGNTEAFF.

V and J are TRBV13 and TRBJ1-1; maybe TRBD1 (5 bases). Trimming removed 5 bases from V and 1 base from J, with 17 bases in between. CDR3 length: 16 residues. Germline V CDR1 and CDR2: PRHDT, FYEKMQ (reference sequence). This CDR3 is CASSALIETGNTEAFF. The CDR3 region has the DNA TGTGCCAGCAGCGCCTTAATCGAAACAGGGAACACTGAAGCTTTCTTT.

This clone was seen a few times. The chain joins TRBV19 to TRBJ1-2, with D possibly matching TRBD1 (6 bases). The V end was cut by 3 bases, the J end by 1 base, with 6 bases between. This CDR3 is built from 13 residues. The germline CDR1 and CDR2 sequences are LNHDA and SQIVND (reference sequence). This CDR3 is CASSIRGNYGYTF. The DNA for the CDR3 is TGTGCCAGTAGTATCAGGGGTAACTATGGCTACACCTTC.

The chain links TRBV5-4 to TRBJ2-5; TRBD1 agrees at 7 bases. This CDR3 is built from 13 residues. CDR1 SGHNT and CDR2 YYREEE come from the germline V gene (reference sequence). The J segment lost 3 bases and the V segment lost 2 bases, leaving 1 base of the junction unmatched. In DNA, the CDR3 is TGTGCCAGCAGCTTTCAGGGGGAAGAGACCCAGTACTTC. Its protein product is CASSFQGEETQYF.

This clone came up a few times. The V gene is TRBV5-5, the J gene TRBJ2-1, with 9 bases identical to TRBD1. V shed 2 bases and J 5 bases; nucleotides not matched to a gene: 5. The CDR3 sequence is 15 residues long. Germline CDR1 is SGHKS and CDR2 is YYEKEE (reference sequence). CDR3 amino acids: CASSFGQGIDNEQFF. As DNA, the CDR3 is TGTGCCAGCAGCTTCGGACAGGGGATCGACAATGAGCAGTTCTTC.

The rearrangement links TRBV6-1 to TRBJ1-3, with D perhaps matching TRBD1 (6 bases). V lost 2 bases to trimming and J lost 8 bases, with 13 bases between them. The CDR3 runs to 14 residues. Germline V gene data show CDR1 as MNHNS and CDR2 as SASEGT. The chain's CDR3 is CASSESPGTHTIYF. The CDR3 nucleotides read TGTGCCAGCAGTGAAAGTCCAGGGACACACACCATATATTTT.

This chain links TRBV7-2 with TRBJ1-2; the D gene is possibly TRBD1 (5 bases). V was pared by 1 base and J by 2 bases, with 11 bases between. CDR1 and CDR2 from the germline V gene are SGHTA and FQGNSA. CDR3 size: 15 residues. The CDR3 here is CASSLGAGRNYGYTF. In nucleotides, the CDR3 is TGTGCCAGCAGCTTAGGGGCGGGGCGCAACTATGGCTACACCTTC.

V and J are TRBV7-6 and TRBJ2-7, with 11 bases matching TRBD2. Trimming at V came to 5 bases and at J to 2 bases, leaving 5 bases not matched to a gene. CDR3 size: 15 residues. The germline V gene has CDR1 SGHVS and CDR2 FNYEAQ. As DNA, the CDR3 is TGTGCCAGCAGCCCGACTAGCGGGGTAACCTACGAGCAGTACTTC. It is translated as CASSPTSGVTYEQYF.

V and J are TRBV11-2 and TRBJ2-3; D unresolved. The V gene's germline CDR1 is SGHAT and CDR2 FQNNGV. The CDR3 has 14 residues. The V and J ends lost 0 bases and 2 bases respectively, with 6 bases between them. The CDR3 DNA is TGTGCCAGCAGCTTAGACAGACACACAGATACGCAGTATTTT. It is translated as CASSLDRHTDTQYF.

V gene TRBV2 combines with J gene TRBJ1-5, with D unresolved. V shed 4 bases and J shed 1 base, with 8 bases lying between them. Germline CDR1 SNHLY, CDR2 FYNNEI. This CDR3 comprises 14 residues. The CDR3 here is CASSAGRSNQPQHF. The CDR3 DNA is TGTGCCAGCAGTGCAGGACGGAGCAATCAGCCCCAGCATTTT.

The chain uses TRBV6-2 or TRBV6-3 and TRBJ1-1, with 9 bases aligning to TRBD1. Per germline, CDR1 MNHEY and CDR2 SVGEGT. CDR3 length: 15 amino acids. With V trimmed by 5 bases and J by 4 bases, 8 bases remained unmatched. CDR3 sequence: CASSHQDRGTTEAFF. The CDR3, as DNA: TGTGCCAGCAGTCACCAGGACAGGGGCACCACTGAAGCTTTCTTT.

This clone was seen only once. The V call is TRBV6-1, the J call TRBJ2-3, with 9 bases matching TRBD2. Germline assignment: CDR1 MNHNS and CDR2 SASEGT. V shed 1 base and J 2 bases; nucleotides not matched to a gene: 4. The CDR3 has 16 residues. The CDR3 sequence: CASSEGAGGHTDTQYF. In DNA form, the CDR3 reads TGTGCCAGCAGTGAAGGAGCGGGGGGTCACACAGATACGCAGTATTTT.

The chain combines TRBV4-2 with TRBJ1-3; D gene unclear. Germline V CDR1 and CDR2: LGHNA, YNFKEQ. This CDR3 has 17 amino acids. V shed 0 bases and J shed 0 bases, with 12 bases lying between them. The chain's CDR3 is CASSQDAAGSSGNTIYF. The CDR3 coding sequence is TGTGCCAGCAGCCAAGATGCAGCAGGATCCTCTGGAAACACCATATATTTT.